These T cell receptor beta chains were read from a single sample in a study of blood T cell repertoires in COVID-19. Sequencing used immunoSEQ multiplex PCR; TCRdb keeps in-frame clones, though not all of them. The repertoire has about 210,000 clones, around nine tenths of them found once; the top ten carry approximately 0.69%. The sequenced material came from peripheral blood. Receptor source: a middle-aged man with acute or convalescent COVID-19. CDR3s include the opening cysteine and the closing phenylalanine or tryptophan. A D gene is named only where the DNA matches it firmly. Size is omitted from some rows. Given values are once, few, many or a class for expanded clones.

cdr3_nt	cdr3_aa	d_call	v_call	j_call	clone_size
TGTGCCAGCAGCTTAACCATGTACACTGAAGCTTTCTTT	CASSLTMYTEAFF	.	TRBV7-3	TRBJ1-1	few
TGCGCCAGCAGCTTGGAGGGACTACCGACCAACAATGAGCAGTTCTTC	CASSLEGLPTNNEQFF	TRBD2	TRBV5-1	TRBJ2-1	.
TGTGCCAGCAGTTTTCGAAACAAGAACACTGAAGCTTTCTTT	CASSFRNKNTEAFF	.	TRBV27	TRBJ1-1	.
TGTGCCAGCAGTTCCGACGCGACACGTACCACCTACAATGAGCAGTTCTTC	CASSSDATRTTYNEQFF	.	TRBV27	TRBJ2-1	.
TGCGCCAGCAGCTTGGCGTGGGACATGGATGAAAAACTGTTTTTT	CASSLAWDMDEKLFF	.	TRBV5-1	TRBJ1-4	.
TGTGCCAGTAACCCCGGTAGCGGGAGGTGGTATGAGCAGTTCTTC	CASNPGSGRWYEQFF	TRBD2	TRBV19	TRBJ2-1	.
TGTGCCAGCAGCGAAAACTACCGGGACAGGCCAGAGAGCAATCAGCCCCAGCATTTT	CASSENYRDRPESNQPQHF	TRBD1	TRBV6-1	TRBJ1-5	.
TGTGCCACCAGTGATTTGAAACTGGGAGAAACCGGGGAGCTGTTTTTT	CATSDLKLGETGELFF	.	TRBV24-1	TRBJ2-2	.
TGTGCCAGCAGCTTTCAGGGGCCGAACACTGAAGCTTTCTTT	CASSFQGPNTEAFF	.	TRBV7-9	TRBJ1-1	.
TGTGCCAGCAGCTTAGGGCACTCCTACGAGCAGTACTTC	CASSLGHSYEQYF	.	TRBV7-2	TRBJ2-7	once
TGCGCCAGCAGCTTCGCGGGGGAGCTGTTTTTT	CASSFAGELFF	.	TRBV5-1	TRBJ2-2	.
TGTGCCAGCAGCTTTTGGGGATCGACAGGAAGCTATGGCTACACCTTC	CASSFWGSTGSYGYTF	.	TRBV7-9	TRBJ1-2	.
TGTGCCAGCAGTGCACAGAACACTGAAGCTTTCTTT	CASSAQNTEAFF	.	TRBV12-3/TRBV12-4	TRBJ1-1	few
TGTGCCAGCAGCCCCCCTAATATCAACACTGAAGCTTTCTTT	CASSPPNINTEAFF	.	TRBV11-1	TRBJ1-1	.
TGCAGCGTTGAACAAAGGGTTGGGGCAACAGATACGCAGTATTTT	CSVEQRVGATDTQYF	.	TRBV29-1	TRBJ2-3	.
TGTGCCAGCAGCCGAAGTAGCTATGGCTACACCTTC	CASSRSSYGYTF	.	TRBV3-1/TRBV3-2	TRBJ1-2	.
TGCGCCAGCAGCTTGGAGGAGGAAGTAGGCACTGAAGCTTTCTTT	CASSLEEEVGTEAFF	.	TRBV5-1	TRBJ1-1	.
TGTGCCAGCAGTTTCGGAGCCAAAAACATTCAGTACTTC	CASSFGAKNIQYF	.	TRBV12-3/TRBV12-4	TRBJ2-4	once
TGCGCCAGCAGCTTTGGACAGGGGTACCAAGAGACCCAGTACTTC	CASSFGQGYQETQYF	TRBD1	TRBV5-1	TRBJ2-5	.
TGTGCCAGCAGTGCCCTAGGGGACACTGAAGCTTTCTTT	CASSALGDTEAFF	.	TRBV6-2/TRBV6-3	TRBJ1-1	once
TGTGCCAGCAGCGAGCAGACAGGGAACACCGGGGAGCTGTTTTTT	CASSEQTGNTGELFF	.	TRBV7-3	TRBJ2-2	once
TGTGCCAGCAGCGTAGCCTCATCAGGCCCGGGGGAGACCCAGTACTTC	CASSVASSGPGETQYF	.	TRBV9	TRBJ2-5	.
TGCGCCAGCAGTAGCGGGGGGGCCTCCTACGAGCAGTACTTC	CASSSGGASYEQYF	TRBD2	TRBV10-1	TRBJ2-7	.
TGTGCCAGCAGTTCACAGGGAGTGAACACTGAAGCTTTCTTT	CASSSQGVNTEAFF	.	TRBV6-5	TRBJ1-1	few
TGTGCCAGCAGCGTAGTGGGGCAGGGGTCCACCGGGGAGCTGTTTTTT	CASSVVGQGSTGELFF	.	TRBV9	TRBJ2-2	.
TGTGCCAGCAGCCCCTGGACAGGGGGGCCCTACGAGCAGTACTTC	CASSPWTGGPYEQYF	TRBD1	TRBV7-9	TRBJ2-7	.
TGTGCCAGCAGTGCACTCTCTGGGGCCAACGTCCTGACTTTC	CASSALSGANVLTF	.	TRBV6-4	TRBJ2-6	.
TGTGCCAGTAGTATACGGGCGGGAGGAAGTGAGCAGTTCTTC	CASSIRAGGSEQFF	TRBD2	TRBV19	TRBJ2-1	.
TGTGCCAGCAGCCAAGCCATGGGGAGGAGCTCCTACAATGAGCAGTTCTTC	CASSQAMGRSSYNEQFF	.	TRBV3-1/TRBV3-2	TRBJ2-1	few
TGTGCCAGTTCTTACCTGACACAGGGATGGGGAACCACAGATACGCAGTATTTT	CASSYLTQGWGTTDTQYF	.	TRBV19	TRBJ2-3	.
TGTGCCAGCAGGCGGGAGGATGGAACCGGGGAGCTGTTTTTT	CASRREDGTGELFF	TRBD2	TRBV6-4	TRBJ2-2	few
TGCGCCAGCAGCCCCAGACACCCTAATCAGCCCCAGCATTTT	CASSPRHPNQPQHF	.	TRBV4-1	TRBJ1-5	.
TGTGCCAGCATAACCGGGACAGGGTACTACGAGCAGTACTTC	CASITGTGYYEQYF	TRBD1	TRBV2	TRBJ2-7	.
TGTGCCTGGAGCCCCGGGAGCTCCTATAATTCACCCCTCCACTTT	CAWSPGSSYNSPLHF	.	TRBV30	TRBJ1-6	.
TGCAGTGCTAGTCCCCAGGGAAGGTCTGGGGCCAACGTCCTGACTTTC	CSASPQGRSGANVLTF	.	TRBV20-1	TRBJ2-6	.
TGTGCCAGCAGCGGGGTTTCCTACGAGCAGTACTTC	CASSGVSYEQYF	.	TRBV27	TRBJ2-7	.
TGCGCCAGCAGCGGTTTAGCGGGAGTAGGCGGGGAGCTGTTTTTT	CASSGLAGVGGELFF	TRBD2	TRBV5-1	TRBJ2-2	few
TGTGCCAGCAGTGCTCCTCTAGGGGGTCCCCTGCGGGAGACCCAGTACTTC	CASSAPLGGPLRETQYF	.	TRBV28	TRBJ2-5	.
TGTGCCAGCAGCTTAGGGGGTCAGGGGGATGAAAAACTGTTTTTT	CASSLGGQGDEKLFF	TRBD1	TRBV7-2	TRBJ1-4	.
TGTGCCTGGAGTGTGTTACGGTCCGGGGAGCTGTTTTTT	CAWSVLRSGELFF	.	TRBV30	TRBJ2-2	.
TGTGCCAGCAGCTTGGGAGAGGACGCAGGGGTCCATGAGCAGTTCTTC	CASSLGEDAGVHEQFF	.	TRBV5-4	TRBJ2-1	.
TGTGCCAGCTCACCACCGGCTAGCTCAGATACGCAGTATTTT	CASSPPASSDTQYF	.	TRBV18	TRBJ2-3	.
TGTGCCATCAGTGAGTCGGGGACAGGGGGCTACGAGCAGTACTTC	CAISESGTGGYEQYF	TRBD1	TRBV10-3	TRBJ2-7	.
TGTGCCAGTAGTGCGGACAGTTACGGCACTGAAGCTTTCTTT	CASSADSYGTEAFF	.	TRBV19	TRBJ1-1	.
TGTGCCAGTAGTACAGGGGACCAAGAGACCCAGTACTTC	CASSTGDQETQYF	.	TRBV19	TRBJ2-5	.
TGTGCCAGCAGCTTTGGCTGGGGGGGGGACTACGAGCAGTACTTC	CASSFGWGGDYEQYF	TRBD2	TRBV5-5	TRBJ2-7	.
TGTGCCAGCAGTTTGAGGTCCCTAAGAGGGACAGGGCGTGAAAAACTGTTTTTT	CASSLRSLRGTGREKLFF	TRBD1	TRBV28	TRBJ1-4	.
TGTGCCAGCAGTCAAGGACAGGGATGGGGCACCGGGGAGCTGTTTTTT	CASSQGQGWGTGELFF	TRBD1	TRBV3-1/TRBV3-2	TRBJ2-2	.